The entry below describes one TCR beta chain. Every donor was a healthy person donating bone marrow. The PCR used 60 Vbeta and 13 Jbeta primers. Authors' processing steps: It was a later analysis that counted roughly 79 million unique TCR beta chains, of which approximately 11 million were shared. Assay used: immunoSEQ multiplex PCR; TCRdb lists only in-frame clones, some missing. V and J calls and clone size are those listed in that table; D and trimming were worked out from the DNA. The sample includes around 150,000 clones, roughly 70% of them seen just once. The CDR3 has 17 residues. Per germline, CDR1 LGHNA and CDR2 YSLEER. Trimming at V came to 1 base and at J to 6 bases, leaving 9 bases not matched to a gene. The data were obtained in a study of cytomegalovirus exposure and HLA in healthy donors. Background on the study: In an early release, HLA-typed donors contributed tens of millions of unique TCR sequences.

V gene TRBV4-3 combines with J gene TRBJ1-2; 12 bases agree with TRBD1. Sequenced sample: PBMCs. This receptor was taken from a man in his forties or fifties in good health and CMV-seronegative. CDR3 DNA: TGCGCCAGCAGCCAAGCCCGCGGGACAGGGGGCTTGCATGGCTACACCTTC. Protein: CASSQARGTGGLHGYTF.